The T cell receptor (beta chain) under discussion was sequenced for a study of STAT5B mutations in CD4+ large granular lymphocyte leukemia. The study's findings and limits: Top patient clones used TRBV06 genes more often: 8/27 versus 2/35 in controls. Patient CD4-sorted repertoires stayed more clonal than healthy ones after leukemic-clone removal.

The CDR3 loop spans 16 amino acids. CDR1 and CDR2 from the germline V gene are SGHRS and YFSETQ. The junction had 10 bases not matched to a gene; V was cut back by 5 bases and J by 5 bases. In the case of this clone: What it binds is not known.

The assay was run at survey level. Here immunoSEQ multiplex PCR was the method, and the copy in TCRdb shows in-frame clones only, minus some. The repertoire holds some 45,000 clones, 80% to 90% seen once, with less than 3% in the top ten. The source is a human donor in good health. This sequence joins TRBV5-1 and TRBJ2-7, with TRBD2 identical over 13 bases. Material: CD4+ T cells from blood buffy coats. The CDR3 nucleotides read TGCGCCAGCAGTGACCCCGGGACTAGCGGGATCGACGAGCAGTACTTC. This sequence encodes CASSDPGTSGIDEQYF.